A single TCR beta chain is shown here with its context. The data originate from a study of CD8+ T cells in alopecia areata. The CDR3 is made up of 15 amino acids. Germline CDR1 is SGHAT and CDR2 is FQNNGV. Trimming took 5 bases from V and 8 from J; bases not matched to a gene: 11. Regarding treatment: oral pan-JAK inhibitor, 5-10 mg twice daily. Collection of lesional scalp punch biopsies and peripheral blood was performed in alopecia areata patients. It was from PBMCs that CD4+ and CD8+ T cells were sorted. TCR sequencing used cDNA made by reverse transcription of extracted RNA. Assay: immunoSEQ multiplex PCR; the TCRdb copy retains only in-frame clones and omits some. The sample has more than 110,000 clones; around four fifths are singletons.

This material consisted of CD8+ T cells sorted from blood, taken at week 4, from a patient treated with tofacitinib. J is TRBJ1-2 and V is TRBV11-2, with 10 bases that match TRBD1. This TCR derives from a human donor with alopecia areata. The CDR3: CASSASRDRGKGYTF. CDR3 coding DNA: TGTGCCAGCAGCGCTTCCCGGGACAGGGGAAAAGGCTACACCTTC. The variable domain in full, completed from reference TRBV11-2 and TRBJ1-2, reads EAGVAQSPRYKIIEKRQSVAFWCNPISGHATLYWYQQILGQGPKLLIQFQNNGVVDDSQLPKDRFSAERLKGVDSTLKIQPAKLEDSAVYLCASSASRDRGKGYTFGSGTRLTVV.